This T cell receptor (beta chain) is from a study of OX40 agonist ivuxolimab in advanced cancers. Overall study: People who had prior anti-PD-1, anti-PD-L1 or anti-CTLA-4 therapy could take part, and under 50% had some. Broader study findings: On average, CD8+ T cells showed a greater number of expanded clones than CD4+.

Produced via immunoSEQ multiplex PCR; TCRdb's table is partial and in-frame only. The repertoire holds over 100,000 clones, with about 92% as singletons. This clone appeared a single time. As yet, its antigen is unknown. Looked up from germline, CDR1 is SGHRS and CDR2 is YFSETQ. Losses at the gene ends were 4 bases for V and 5 bases for J; bases not matched to a gene: 8. CDR3 length: 14 amino acids. This clonotype was obtained from an adult with an advanced solid tumor such as melanoma, head and neck, liver or kidney cancer. Here the sequenced sample was CD4+ or CD8+ T cells sorted from blood, taken in a trial of the OX40 agonist ivuxolimab. This chain links TRBV5-1 with TRBJ2-5, with 7 bases identical to TRBD1. The CDR3 bases are TGCGCCAGCAGCCTTAATACAGGGGCGGAGACCCAGTACTTC. Protein sequence: CASSLNTGAETQYF.